These 2 T cell receptor beta chains came from one sample sequenced in a study of T cell responses to AZD1222 COVID-19 vaccine. The method was immunoSEQ multiplex PCR; TCRdb's version includes in-frame clones alone and lacks a portion of them. The sample lists around 100,000 clones; 87% were seen once. Sequencing used peripheral blood, obtained on day 0 of AZD1222 vaccination. Receptors were obtained from an adult in good health.

Only a few counts were recorded for this clone. The rearrangement uses TRBV2 and TRBJ1-2; 9 bases match TRBD1. This CDR3 comprises 12 residues. The germline V gene has CDR1 SNHLY and CDR2 FYNNEI. With 8 bases clipped from V and 7 bases from J, the junction kept 5 bases outside the gene matches. CDR3 residues: CASDRTGVGYTF. CDR3 DNA: TGTGCCAGCGACCGGACAGGGGTTGGCTACACCTTC. Full variable domain (missing parts from reference TRBV2 and TRBJ1-2): EPEVTQTPSHQVTQMGQEVILRCVPISNHLYFYWYRQILGQKVEFLVSFYNNEISEKSEIFDDQFSVERPDGSNFTLKIRSTKLEDSAMYFCASDRTGVGYTFGSGTRLTVV.

This clone came up once. The rearrangement links TRBV7-2 to TRBJ2-5, with TRBD2 matching 7 bases. The V and J ends lost 2 bases and 0 bases, in that order; junction bases with no gene match: 3. The CDR3 loop spans 15 amino acids. Germline values: CDR1 SGHTA, CDR2 FQGNSA. CDR3 sequence reads: CASSLSAGYQETQYF. In nucleotides, the CDR3 is TGTGCCAGCAGCTTATCAGCGGGGTACCAAGAGACCCAGTACTTC.